The rows below give T cell receptor beta chains drawn from one sample of a study of regulatory T cells in long-lasting Graves disease. TCRdb fed the multiplex PCR reads into MiXCR, producing one record per CDR3 protein. This table has about 460,000 distinct CDR3 sequences, approximately 15% appearing once. These data were likewise used in another study, on T cells in Graves' hyperthyroidism and ophthalmopathy.

Sample: peripheral blood mononuclear cells (PBMCs), taken at new diagnosis, from a patient treated with antithyroid drugs. Source of these receptors: a woman aged 45-59 years with Graves disease. Each CDR3 is given with its conserved first and last residue. Each record gives: J gene, D gene, V gene, clone size, CDR3 protein, CDR3 DNA. The D gene is left open where the match is weak. Rows give clone size only sometimes, using once, few, many, or a class for an expanded clone.

J: TRBJ2-1; D: -; V: TRBV27; size: many; CDR3: CASSLEGVSGYNEQFF; DNA: TGTGCCAGCAGTTTAGAGGGGGTTAGCGGGTACAATGAGCAGTTCTTC
J: TRBJ1-1; D: TRBD1; V: TRBV28; size: many; CDR3: CASTPLGQVEAFF; DNA: TGTGCCAGCACCCCGCTGGGACAGGTTGAAGCTTTCTTT
J: TRBJ1-1; D: -; V: TRBV28; size: many; CDR3: CATLLTGNTEAFF; DNA: TGTGCCACCTTGCTGACAGGGAACACTGAAGCTTTCTTT
J: TRBJ2-5; D: -; V: TRBV2; size: many; CDR3: CASRDSGTDWYQETQYF; DNA: TGTGCCAGCAGAGATTCCGGGACGGACTGGTACCAAGAGACCCAGTACTTC
J: TRBJ1-1; D: -; V: TRBV7-8; size: many; CDR3: CASLHGVQNTEAFF; DNA: TGTGCCAGCCTCCATGGGGTCCAGAACACTGAAGCTTTCTTT
J: TRBJ2-1; D: TRBD1; V: TRBV7-9; size: many; CDR3: CASSSMEQGSSYNEQFF; DNA: TGTGCCAGCAGCTCCATGGAACAGGGGTCTTCCTACAATGAGCAGTTCTTC
J: TRBJ1-6; D: TRBD1; V: TRBV28; size: few; CDR3: CASSPIDRDNSPLHF; DNA: TGTGCCAGCAGTCCTATCGACAGGGATAATTCACCCCTCCACTTT
J: TRBJ2-1; D: -; V: TRBV20-1; size: few; CDR3: CSAREGVRSNNEQFF; DNA: TGCAGTGCTAGAGAAGGAGTCCGGAGTAACAATGAGCAGTTCTTC
J: TRBJ2-7; D: -; V: TRBV7-8; size: -; CDR3: CASSSYRSYEQYF; DNA: TGTGCCAGCAGCTCATACAGGTCCTACGAGCAGTACTTC
J: TRBJ2-1; D: TRBD2; V: TRBV2; size: many; CDR3: CASKLAGASSYNEQFF; DNA: TGTGCCAGCAAACTAGCGGGAGCGAGCTCCTACAATGAGCAGTTCTTC
J: TRBJ2-2; D: TRBD2; V: TRBV30; size: many; CDR3: CAWSPGTSGSSGTGELFF; DNA: TGTGCCTGGAGTCCCGGGACTAGCGGGAGTTCGGGCACCGGGGAGCTGTTTTTT
J: TRBJ2-1; D: -; V: TRBV20-1; size: -; CDR3: CSARAPISFMDEQFF; DNA: TGCAGTGCTAGAGCCCCCATTAGCTTCATGGATGAGCAGTTCTTC
J: TRBJ2-7; D: -; V: TRBV5-1; size: many; CDR3: CASSLDAGEQYF; DNA: TGCGCCAGCAGCTTGGACGCGGGCGAGCAGTACTTC
J: TRBJ2-1; D: TRBD2; V: TRBV4-2; size: few; CDR3: CASSQYLAGEVDEQFF; DNA: TGTGCCAGCAGCCAGTACCTAGCGGGAGAGGTAGATGAGCAGTTCTTC
J: TRBJ2-3; D: -; V: TRBV7-9; size: once; CDR3: CASSSELERADTQYF; DNA: TGTGCCAGCAGCTCAGAACTTGAGAGGGCAGATACGCAGTATTTT
J: TRBJ1-2; D: TRBD1; V: TRBV25-1; size: -; CDR3: CASSDSGQGYGYTF; DNA: TGTGCCAGCAGTGATTCGGGACAGGGGTATGGCTACACCTTC
J: TRBJ2-4; D: TRBD1; V: TRBV7-3; size: many; CDR3: CASSPGTGKNIQYF; DNA: TGTGCCAGCAGCCCTGGGACAGGAAAAAACATTCAGTACTTC
J: TRBJ2-2; D: TRBD1; V: TRBV9; size: -; CDR3: CASSVEAGGFRTGELFF; DNA: TGTGCCAGCAGCGTAGAGGCAGGGGGCTTTAGGACCGGGGAGCTGTTTTTT
J: TRBJ2-7; D: -; V: TRBV30; size: -; CDR3: CAWSVVRRPSYEQYF; DNA: TGTGCCTGGAGTGTCGTCAGGCGCCCCTCCTACGAGCAGTACTTC
J: TRBJ2-7; D: -; V: TRBV18; size: -; CDR3: CASSPSNRDFLEQYF; DNA: TGTGCCAGCTCACCATCGAACAGGGATTTCCTCGAGCAGTACTTC
J: TRBJ2-1; D: -; V: TRBV5-1; size: -; CDR3: CASSFGTLNEQFF; DNA: TGCGCCAGCAGCTTCGGGACCCTCAATGAGCAGTTCTTC
J: TRBJ1-2; D: -; V: TRBV28; size: many; CDR3: CASSQGHYGYTF; DNA: TGTGCCAGCAGTCAGGGGCACTATGGCTACACCTTC
J: TRBJ1-1; D: -; V: TRBV2; size: many; CDR3: CASSDFPQGTAFF; DNA: TGTGCCAGCAGTGATTTCCCCCAGGGAACAGCTTTCTTT
J: TRBJ2-1; D: -; V: TRBV11-2; size: many; CDR3: CASSLVRAGEQFF; DNA: TGTGCCAGCAGCTTAGTGCGGGCGGGTGAGCAGTTCTTC
J: TRBJ1-2; D: TRBD1; V: TRBV29-1; size: many; CDR3: CSSRLMETGVSYTF; DNA: TGCAGCTCCCGACTAATGGAGACAGGGGTTAGCTACACCTTC
J: TRBJ1-2; D: TRBD1; V: TRBV4-1; size: -; CDR3: CASSQQNQGAKGYTF; DNA: TGCGCCAGCAGCCAACAGAATCAGGGGGCGAAGGGCTACACCTTC